The source of this TCR beta chain is a study of blood T cells in healthy people across ages (dated by TCRdb to about 2015). General notes on the study: In model experiments, template switching captured roughly one uniquely barcoded TCR beta cDNA molecule for every two T cells. Using the same blood draw, the study looked at two additional independent replicas of 1 million unique cDNA reads for two donors, one aged 18 to 30 and the other aged 80 or older. Four age groups were formed from the donors: young (average 16 years), middle-aged (around 40), aged (about 62) and long-lived (about 80). To track age-related changes in TCR beta repertoire diversity, the study relied on deep sequencing normalized with unique cDNA molecular identifiers. Donors of different ages were randomly distributed across sequencing lanes to avoid experimental bias.

Donors were a few dozen systemically healthy Caucasian individuals from Russia aged roughly 6 to 100 years. Ten milliliters of peripheral blood were drawn from each donor into EDTA-treated Vacutainer tubes. Ficoll-Paque density-gradient centrifugation was used to isolate PBMCs, with at least 6 million obtained per sample. Total RNA was extracted from PBMCs with Trizol reagent, with at least 5.5 micrograms obtained per sample. The percentages of naive CD45RAhigh/CD27high T cells were determined by flow cytometry on a PBMC aliquot from every donor. The method behind the library was 5' RACE. TCRdb lists the instrument as Illumina HiSeq 2500. A second about 7 to 12 cycle PCR used a sample-barcoded 5' primer and a J-beta primer mix. A template-switch 5' adaptor carrying 12 random nucleotides introduced a unique molecular identifier onto each TCR beta cDNA molecule. Each sample yielded at least 2.5 million CDR3-containing paired-end reads. First-strand cDNA was synthesized from all RNA with the Mint cDNA synthesis kit, primed by a TRBC-specific oligonucleotide. Following uracil-DNA glycosylase treatment, a first 18-cycle PCR with universal primers M1SS and BC2_uni_R was performed on all cDNA. The published analysis was carried out like this. For normalization, 1 million high-quality reads, each with a distinct molecular identifier, were randomly selected from each sample. Instead of being binned into consensus sequences, reads that shared molecular identifiers were thrown out. MiTCR, set to a Q25 quality threshold and the strictest error-elimination algorithm, was used for CDR3 identification, clonotype clustering and error correction. A nonparametric unseen species model with Euler transformation was used to estimate a lower bound on total TCR beta diversity. TCRdb reran the public reads through fastp at Q25 and MiXCR, keeping productive beta chains. Every distinct CDR3 protein forms one entry, paired with its most common genes and DNA. In this record, the V and J calls reflect TCRdb's handling and not the investigators' own analysis. The table for this sample lists over 1,300,000 distinct CDR3 sequences; around 55% of them were counted only once. Together, the top ten hold roughly 6.3% of the sample.

The CDR3 runs 15 amino acids, cysteine and phenylalanine included. The kept DNA is CDR3 alone, 45 bases in frame from the first base. V is cut by 3 bases and J by 6 bases, and the space between the germline ends is 15 bases. The CDR1 and CDR2 encoded by the germline V gene (reference sequence) are SSHAT and FNYEAQ. Here is what the overall study found, with its caveats: Observed TCR beta diversity per million T cells fell roughly linearly with age, and a significant reduction was already apparent by age about 38. A strong correlation was found between observed TCR beta diversity and the percentage of naive T cells measured by flow cytometry. Estimates of total diversity from one million sequenced T cells were regarded as lower bounds and underestimates. The long-lived group showed more naive CD4+ T cells, fewer expanded clones and increased TCR diversity than the aged group, suggesting age selection. Because donor CMV infection status was unknown, age-related changes in expanded clonotypes were potentially confounded. Because profiling used bulk unsorted PBMCs, naive and antigen-experienced compartments could not be compared conclusively.

Comment on this clonotype: It has no known antigen specificity. Base-call qualities are not available, and no considerably larger clone is one nucleotide away.

The rearrangement joined TRBV7-7 to TRBJ2-1; TRBD2 is a possible D gene, resting on 5 matching bases. This TCR was recovered from a man aged 18 to 29 in good health. The sample was blood. The sequence in DNA is TGTGCCAGCAGCTTCGGGCCTACTACTAGCAATGAGCAGTTCTTC. This translates into CASSFGPTTSNEQFF.